The rows below give T cell receptor beta chains drawn from one sample of a study of T cell responses to AZD1222 COVID-19 vaccine. Profiled with immunoSEQ multiplex PCR; TCRdb holds only in-frame clones, not every one. The sample includes 250,000 to 300,000 clones, almost 95% of them seen just once. The sample in question was peripheral blood, obtained 28 days after the second AZD1222 dose. The receptor set was obtained from an adult who received the AZD1222 COVID-19 vaccine. Both conserved end residues are part of each CDR3. The D gene is left open where the match is weak.

V gene	J gene	D gene	CDR3 protein
TRBV28	TRBJ1-1	-	CASSPPVRTEAFF
TRBV18	TRBJ2-5	-	CASSPRRETQYF
TRBV12-3/TRBV12-4	TRBJ2-2	-	CASSLGYSGELFF
TRBV4-1	TRBJ1-6	TRBD1	CASSQAQGGLALHF
TRBV21-1	TRBJ2-5	-	CASSKALGREGETQYF
TRBV7-9	TRBJ2-1	-	CASSLRNEQFF
TRBV14	TRBJ1-1	-	CASSPGRGRTEAFF
TRBV28	TRBJ2-6	-	CATNDRRSSGANVLTF
TRBV9	TRBJ2-7	-	CASSVGGGPGYEQYF
TRBV3-1/TRBV3-2	TRBJ1-4	TRBD1	CASSFKTGVIEKLFF
TRBV5-4	TRBJ1-6	TRBD1	CASSSGQGTSPLHF
TRBV18	TRBJ2-7	TRBD2	CASSPGAGGAYEQYF
TRBV29-1	TRBJ1-2	-	CSVEQGGYGYTF
TRBV6-5	TRBJ2-5	TRBD2	CARTSGSWQETQYF
TRBV18	TRBJ1-2	TRBD1	CASSPRQGSFGYTF
TRBV5-3	TRBJ2-1	TRBD2	CARSLGPTSGRALEGEQFF
TRBV24-1	TRBJ2-3	-	CATSAPDRSSDTQYF
TRBV19	TRBJ1-6	TRBD1	CASSRDRGLSPLHF
TRBV2	TRBJ1-6	-	CASSEEGRTNSPLHF
TRBV7-6	TRBJ1-1	-	CASSPRPGSGTEAFF
TRBV5-6	TRBJ1-1	-	CASSFSPSRSTEAFF
TRBV3-1/TRBV3-2	TRBJ2-1	TRBD1	CASTRWDRGPNEQFF
TRBV7-2	TRBJ2-3	-	CASSLATGPDTQYF
TRBV9	TRBJ2-3	-	CASSPNPGSTVTQYF
TRBV6-5	TRBJ1-2	TRBD1	CASSSQGGRDGYTF
TRBV7-9	TRBJ1-1	-	CASSPFWGLNTEAFF
TRBV7-2	TRBJ2-2	-	CASSLDTGELFF
TRBV10-1	TRBJ1-2	-	CASSDTGMDYGYTF
TRBV21-1	TRBJ1-1	-	CASSQQDATMNTEAFF
TRBV11-2	TRBJ2-7	-	CASSLEGGAGIYEQYF
TRBV4-1	TRBJ2-3	-	CASSQVRGFWSSVTDTQYF
TRBV19	TRBJ1-1	-	CASSMTWSDEAFF
TRBV5-8	TRBJ1-1	-	CASSLRNTEAFF
TRBV6-5	TRBJ2-1	-	CASSYSGTNNEQFF
TRBV6-5	TRBJ2-5	-	CASRQLPTQYF
TRBV3-1/TRBV3-2	TRBJ2-2	-	CASSQGLAGELFF
TRBV7-2	TRBJ2-7	TRBD2	CASSTRTSGRGAYF
TRBV6-5	TRBJ1-5	-	CASTVQGGSNQPQHF
TRBV27	TRBJ2-3	TRBD2	CASRTTSGGFTDTQYF
TRBV6-2/TRBV6-3	TRBJ1-5	-	CASSYLGQPQHF
TRBV27	TRBJ1-6	-	CASSLGLYNSPLHF
TRBV7-9	TRBJ2-7	-	CASSVDYEQYF
TRBV5-4	TRBJ2-7	TRBD1	CASRLTGDPSYEQYF
TRBV7-2	TRBJ1-2	TRBD1	CASSLWGQGGYGYTF
TRBV6-5	TRBJ1-1	-	CASSRLNTEAFF